This TCR beta chain was sequenced in a study of CD8+ T cells in alopecia areata. General observations from the study: A large proportion of expanded lesional clones were detected persisting in scalp and blood during tofacitinib.

Sequencing used cDNA as its template, made by extracting RNA and reverse transcribing it. Profiling relied on immunoSEQ multiplex PCR, and the TCRdb table lists in-frame clones only, not all of them. This sample has roughly 140,000 clones, with 80% to 90% found just once. Stated treatment: oral pan-JAK inhibitor, 5-10 mg twice daily. Turning to this clone: Its antigen is still unknown.

The junction had 7 bases not matched to a gene; V was cut back by 4 bases and J by 6 bases. The CDR3 is 14 residues long. The germline gives CDR1 LGHNA, CDR2 YSLEER. Sequenced material: CD8+ T cells sorted from blood, taken at week 4, from a patient treated with tofacitinib. The TCR comes from a human donor with alopecia areata. This chain joins TRBV4-3 and TRBJ2-5; 8 nucleotides line up with TRBD1. CDR3 in DNA: TGCGCCAGCAGCCTCAAGCAGGGGGCGAAGACCCAGTACTTC. Protein sequence: CASSLKQGAKTQYF.